This T cell receptor (beta chain) came from a study of CD8 T cells in ankylosing spondylitis. Findings and caveats of the study: It was reported that disease-linked clones were significantly enriched in matched ankylosing spondylitis synovial fluid. In ankylosing spondylitis blood, a motif of fewer than 10 highly homologous TCR beta variants appeared characteristic.

The authors made TCR beta libraries by quantitative 5'-RACE with molecular barcodes. TCRdb fed the 5' RACE reads into MiXCR, producing one record per CDR3 protein. The sample consists of a few hundred thousand distinct CDR3 sequences, over 15% of them appearing once. This clonotype was detected a few times. The antigen is undetermined. This CDR3 is 13 amino acids long. Germline V gives CDR1 KGHSH, CDR2 LQKENI. The V segment lost 4 bases and the J segment 5 bases; nucleotides outside the gene matches: 2. The chain employs TRBV18 and TRBJ1-1, with 9 bases matching TRBD1. Specimen: blood, either unsorted or a sorted T cell fraction (not recorded which). This sequence originates from a male donor with ankylosing spondylitis. CDR3 loop: CASSRTGETEAFF. The DNA for the CDR3 is TGTGCCAGCTCACGGACAGGGGAGACTGAAGCTTTCTTT.